These 27 T cell receptor beta chains originate from one sample sequenced in a study of shared clonotypes between healthy human individuals. Naive CD8 cells were CD45RO-negative, positively selected for CCR7, excluding terminally differentiated effector memory CD45RA+ cells. Data came from immunoSEQ multiplex PCR; TCRdb stores just in-frame clones and leaves some out. The sample holds hundreds of thousands of clones, approximately 95% seen once. Sequenced input: naive CD8+ T cells sorted from blood. The origin of the receptors is a woman aged 25 to 39 in good health.

The V call is TRBV27, the J call TRBJ1-4; D possibly corresponds to TRBD1 (5 bases). The V and J ends lost 3 bases and 4 bases respectively, with 15 bases between them. This CDR3 is built from 16 residues. Germline assignment: CDR1 MNHEY and CDR2 SMNVEV (reference sequence). The CDR3 DNA sequence: TGTGCCAGCAGTTTCCGGAAGACAGTTGGTAATGAAAAACTGTTTTTT. Translated: CASSFRKTVGNEKLFF. Based on the CDR3 plus reference TRBV27 and TRBJ1-4, the full variable domain is EAQVTQNPRYLITVTGKKLTVTCSQNMNHEYMSWYRQDPGLGLRQIYYSMNVEVTDKGDVPEGYKVSRKEKRNFPLILESPSPNQTSLYFCASSFRKTVGNEKLFFGSGTQLSVL.

The rearrangement joins TRBV28 to TRBJ2-3, with no clear D. CDR1 and CDR2 (germline): MDHEN, SYDVKM. The CDR3 is 15 residues long. V lost 2 bases and J 0 bases, leaving 9 bases between the germline ends. CDR3 DNA: TGTGCCAGCAGTTTAGTCGGCTTAAGCACAGATACGCAGTATTTT. Encoded protein: CASSLVGLSTDTQYF.

This clone has only one observation. This chain connects TRBV7-9 to TRBJ2-3, with 7 bases aligning to TRBD2. CDR1 and CDR2 from the germline V gene are SEHNR and FQNEAQ (reference sequence). This CDR3 spans 17 amino acids. The J segment lost 0 bases and the V segment lost 5 bases, leaving 11 bases of the junction unmatched. DNA for the CDR3: TGTGCCAGCAGCCCACGACTAGCAACGACTAGCACAGATACGCAGTATTTT. This translates into CASSPRLATTSTDTQYF.

This clone was recorded once. The chain recombines TRBV7-9 with TRBJ2-7; D is uncertain. There are 13 residues in the CDR3. Germline V gives CDR1 SEHNR, CDR2 FQNEAQ (reference sequence). Between the trimmed V and J ends, which lost 5 bases and 2 bases, there was a span of 10 bases. CDR3 protein: CASSRTDAYEQYF. The CDR3 coding sequence is TGTGCCAGCAGCAGGACGGATGCCTACGAGCAGTACTTC.

The chain couples TRBV7-2 to TRBJ2-7; no reliable D call. CDR1 and CDR2 from the germline V gene are SGHTA and FQGNSA. This CDR3 spans 13 amino acids. Trimming took 1 base from V and 6 from J, leaving 10 bases between them. For the CDR3, the DNA is TGTGCCAGCAGCTTAGGACTGGCACGCGAGCAGTACTTC. It specifies CASSLGLAREQYF.

The V and J genes are TRBV6-6 and TRBJ2-7; the D gene could be TRBD1 or TRBD2 (5 bases each). The CDR3 sequence is 14 residues long. Germline assignment: CDR1 MNHNY and CDR2 SVGAGI (reference sequence). Trimming removed 4 bases from V and 6 bases from J, with 16 bases in between. The CDR3: CASSSMGRNSEQYF. As DNA, the CDR3 is TGTGCCAGCAGTTCTATGGGACGCAATTCCGAGCAGTACTTC.

The genes are TRBV28 and TRBJ1-5; no firm D call. Trimming stripped 7 bases from V and 10 bases from J, with 35 bases between. The CDR3 has 19 residues. Germline V lookup: CDR1 MDHEN, CDR2 SYDVKM. The CDR3 protein is CASTLLPGMISELPAPQHF. The CDR3 bases are TGTGCCAGCACCTTATTACCGGGAATGATCTCAGAATTACCTGCCCCCCAGCATTTT.

The chain is built from TRBV7-9 and TRBJ2-1; no firm D call. Germline assignment: CDR1 SEHNR and CDR2 FQNEAQ (reference sequence). Trimming left V 5 bases short and J 9 bases short, with 17 bases between. The CDR3 spans 14 residues. CDR3 protein: CASSQLTGAGEQFF. The CDR3 DNA reads as TGTGCCAGCAGCCAATTGACGGGTGCTGGTGAGCAGTTCTTC.

The chain carries TRBV27 and TRBJ2-7, with D perhaps matching TRBD2 (5 bases). V was trimmed by 6 bases and J by 2 bases, leaving 14 bases between them. This CDR3 spans 14 amino acids. Germline V gene data show CDR1 as MNHEY and CDR2 as SMNVEV (reference sequence). The CDR3 DNA is TGTGCCAGCAGATCAACCGGACTTGCCTACGAGCAGTACTTC. This codes for CASRSTGLAYEQYF.

This chain uses TRBV7-9 with TRBJ2-3, with 9 bases that match TRBD1. V was clipped by 5 bases and J by 8 bases; unmatched bases: 17. This CDR3 is built from 17 residues. The germline V gene has CDR1 SEHNR and CDR2 FQNEAQ (reference sequence). The CDR3 sequence: CASSNRTGAWWLGTQYF. Here the CDR3 DNA reads TGTGCCAGCAGCAACCGGACAGGGGCTTGGTGGTTGGGTACGCAGTATTTT.

The chain joins TRBV5-6 to TRBJ2-6; 12 positions agree with TRBD1. With V trimmed by 4 bases and J by 3 bases, 5 bases remained unmatched. CDR3 length equals 17 residues. CDR1 is SGHDT and CDR2 is YYEEEE in the germline V gene. CDR3 protein: CASSPGTGGSGANVLTF. The DNA of the CDR3 is TGTGCCAGCAGCCCCGGGACAGGGGGCAGTGGGGCCAACGTCCTGACTTTC.

On this clone: Within the sample, other DNA sequences also encode this same CDR3. The rearrangement uses TRBV28 and TRBJ2-7; unclear D gene. V shed 8 bases and J shed 3 bases, with 8 bases lying between them. The germline V gene encodes CDR1 MDHEN and CDR2 SYDVKM. This CDR3 region has 11 residues. The CDR3 loop reads CASSLDYEQYF. CDR3 DNA: TGTGCCAGCTCCCTGGACTACGAGCAGTACTTC.

V gene TRBV6-4 combines with J gene TRBJ2-3; D possibly matches TRBD1 or TRBD2 (5 bases each). The CDR3 has 15 residues. Germline CDR1 is MRHNA and CDR2 is SNTAGT. Trimming pared 6 bases from V and 1 base from J, leaving 14 bases between. CDR3 sequence reads: CASRGDGAGTDTQYF. In DNA form, the CDR3 reads TGTGCCAGCAGAGGGGACGGGGCCGGCACAGATACGCAGTATTTT.

The CDR3 spells CASSDSLNLYEQYF. CDR3 nucleotides: TGTGCCAGCAGCGACTCGTTAAACCTCTACGAGCAGTACTTC. The gene calls are TRBV7-4 and TRBJ2-7; D is unclear. This CDR3 region has 14 residues. The V end was cut by 5 bases, the J end by 3 bases, with 14 bases between. Germline CDR1 and CDR2: SGHVT and SQSDAQ.

The chain joins TRBV5-1 to TRBJ2-5; TRBD1 might be the D (6 bases). V lost 4 bases to trimming and J lost 5 bases, with 12 bases between them. CDR1 is SGHRS and CDR2 is YFSETQ in the germline V gene. The CDR3 covers 13 residues. CDR3: CASSEQGLETQYF. CDR3 bases: TGCGCCAGCAGCGAACAGGGATTGGAGACCCAGTACTTC. The full variable domain, completed using reference TRBV5-1 and TRBJ2-5, is KAGVTQTPRYLIKTRGQQVTLSCSPISGHRSVSWYQQTPGQGLQFLFEYFSETQRNKGNFPGRFSGRQFSNSRSEMNVSTLELGDSALYLCASSEQGLETQYFGPGTRLLVL.

In the case of this clone: This specimen includes other DNA sequences encoding the same CDR3. V gene TRBV27 combines with J gene TRBJ1-5; the match to TRBD1 covers 10 bases. In germline, CDR1 is MNHEY, CDR2 SMNVEV (reference sequence). The CDR3 covers 14 residues. Losses at the gene ends were 4 bases for V and 4 bases for J; bases not matched to a gene: 1. The CDR3 loop reads CASSWTGGNQPQHF. CDR3 DNA sequence: TGTGCCAGCAGTTGGACAGGGGGGAATCAGCCCCAGCATTTT.

The gene calls are TRBV5-1 and TRBJ2-7, with 10 bases that match TRBD2. The CDR3 is 15 residues long. Trimming at V came to 1 base and at J to 6 bases, leaving 7 bases not matched to a gene. CDR1 SGHRS and CDR2 YFSETQ come from the germline V gene. CDR3 DNA: TGCGCCAGCAGCTTGCTTCCTAGCGGGAGCTCCGAGCAGTACTTC. Protein sequence: CASSLLPSGSSEQYF.

V gene TRBV11-3 combines with J gene TRBJ2-5, with 8 bases aligning to TRBD2. The better agreement between TRBJ2-7 and the DNA end casts doubt on the J call. Germline V gene lookup returns CDR1 SGHNT and CDR2 YENEEA. The CDR3 covers 13 residues. The CDR3 loop is CASSLGTSTEQYF. The CDR3 nucleotides read TGTGCCAGCAGCTTAGGGACTAGCACCGAGCAGTACTTC.

The V gene is TRBV7-9, the J gene TRBJ1-2; 7 positions agree with TRBD1. Germline CDR1 is SEHNR and CDR2 is FQNEAQ (reference sequence). The V gene end was trimmed by 5 bases and the J gene end by 4 bases; junction bases not matched to a gene: 13. The CDR3 consists of 16 residues. In DNA form, the CDR3 reads TGTGCCAGCAGCCAAGGTGGGGGACAGCCCGTCTATGGCTACACCTTC. Amino acids: CASSQGGGQPVYGYTF.

V is TRBV27 and J is TRBJ2-1; D gene uncertain. The CDR3 totals 16 residues. Germline lookup yields CDR1 MNHEY and CDR2 SMNVEV (reference sequence). V was cut by 3 bases and J by 0 bases, with 12 bases left in between. Written as DNA, the CDR3 is TGTGCCAGCAGTTTCTTCTCTGACCCCTCCTACAATGAGCAGTTCTTC. Translating gives CASSFFSDPSYNEQFF.

The gene calls are TRBV9 and TRBJ2-5, with 9 bases matching TRBD2. Germline V gene data show CDR1 as SGDLS and CDR2 as YYNGEE. The CDR3 spans 14 residues. J lost 5 bases, V lost 3 bases, and 5 bases had no gene match. CDR3 coding DNA: TGTGCCAGCAGCGCACTCGGGACTAGCGAGACCCAGTACTTC. It codes for CASSALGTSETQYF. The full variable domain, its missing parts supplied by reference TRBV9 and TRBJ2-5, is DSGVTQTPKHLITATGQRVTLRCSPRSGDLSVYWYQQSLDQGLQFLIQYYNGEERAKGNILERFSAQQFPDLHSELNLSSLELGDSALYFCASSALGTSETQYFGPGTRLLVL.

This clone was seen only once. This chain uses TRBV27 with TRBJ2-3, with D maybe TRBD2 (6 bases). Germline V gene lookup returns CDR1 MNHEY and CDR2 SMNVEV (reference sequence). V lost 8 bases to trimming and J lost 4 bases, with 16 bases between them. This CDR3 contains 14 residues. CDR3 nucleotide sequence: TGTGCCAGCGAGGTGGGAGGAGGGGCAGATACGCAGTATTTT. Its protein is CASEVGGGADTQYF.

The chain combines TRBV7-2 with TRBJ1-6; D is perhaps TRBD1 (6 bases). The CDR3 contains 13 residues. With 5 bases removed from V and 10 bases from J, the gap between germline ends came to 12 bases. Germline CDR1 is SGHTA and CDR2 is FQGNSA. The CDR3 loop is CASSPSGGSPLHF. DNA for the CDR3: TGTGCCAGCAGCCCTAGCGGGGGCTCACCCCTCCACTTT.

Concerning this clone itself: At the DNA level, this CDR3 is encoded by other sequences in the same sample as well. The chain couples TRBV30 to TRBJ2-7, with a possible D match to TRBD2 (5 bases). Germline V gene data show CDR1 as GTSNPN and CDR2 as SVGIG (reference sequence). V was pared by 0 bases and J by 3 bases, with 6 bases between. The CDR3 is 12 residues long. The CDR3 here is CAWSVGSYEQYF. CDR3 sequence (DNA): TGTGCCTGGAGTGTGGGGAGCTACGAGCAGTACTTC. The variable domain in full, with the rest retrieved from reference TRBV30 and TRBJ2-7, is SQTIHQWPATLVQPVGSPLSLECTVEGTSNPNLYWYRQAAGRGLQLLFYSVGIGQISSEVPQNLSASRPQDRQFILSSKKLLLSDSGFYLCAWSVGSYEQYFGPGTRLTVT.

The chain combines TRBV29-1 with TRBJ1-2; D uncertain. V was trimmed by 4 bases and J by 2 bases, leaving 8 bases between them. The germline CDR1 and CDR2 sequences are SQVTM and ANQGSEA. The CDR3 is 12 residues long. CDR3 loop: CSVVLTNYGYTF. The DNA of the CDR3 is TGCAGCGTTGTCCTAACGAACTATGGCTACACCTTC.

This clone occurred once. The rearrangement joins TRBV27 to TRBJ1-1, with TRBD1 identical over 8 bases. The CDR3 loop spans 15 amino acids. With 7 bases clipped from V and 2 bases from J, the junction kept 9 bases outside the gene matches. Germline V lookup: CDR1 MNHEY, CDR2 SMNVEV (reference sequence). In nucleotides, the CDR3 is TGTGCCAGCACAACGTACAGGGGGAAAAACACTGAAGCTTTCTTT. This gives the protein CASTTYRGKNTEAFF.

The chain carries TRBV6-5 and TRBJ2-7, with D possibly matching TRBD1 (5 bases). The CDR3 sequence is 15 residues long. The V gene's germline CDR1 is MNHEY and CDR2 SVGAGI. Trimming removed 0 bases from V and 2 bases from J, with 11 bases in between. In nucleotides, the CDR3 is TGTGCCAGCAGTTACTCGAAGACAGCTACCTACGAGCAGTACTTC. It translates to CASSYSKTATYEQYF.